This TCR beta chain was captured by sequencing in a study of prognosis after radiotherapy for stage I lung cancer. It was by two-round multiplex PCR that TCR beta CDR3 was amplified from genomic DNA. The authors ran first-round PCR with primers specific to each TRBV and TRBJ gene. TCRdb used MiXCR to reprocess the multiplex PCR reads, holding one entry per CDR3 protein. Found here are 20,000 or so distinct CDR3 sequences, over 25% of them singletons; the top ten hold around a fifth. Comment on this clonotype: Given a far larger clone just one base away, this is likely a sequencing read error.

Per germline, CDR1 MNHEY and CDR2 SVGAGI. The CDR3 sequence is 15 residues long. V was clipped by 7 bases and J by 6 bases; unmatched bases: 7. The starting material was PBMCs, obtained before or after stereotactic body radiation therapy (not recorded which). The TCR was taken from a donor aged 50 or older with non-small cell lung cancer. The V and J genes are TRBV6-5 and TRBJ2-1, with 12 bases matching TRBD2. CDR3 sequence: CASIPGTSGSNEQFF. The CDR3 DNA reads TGTGCCAGCATCCCGGGGACTAGCGGGTCCAATGAGCAGTTCTTC.